The clone carrying this TCR beta chain has more than one count but fewer than ten. Its matching antigen is unknown. Of the isolated RNA, all was reverse transcribed, and so the sequenced material was expressed TCRB transcripts. The protocol was immunoSEQ multiplex PCR, while the TCRdb copy is restricted to in-frame clones and leaves out a portion. In the table there are over 150,000 clones, approximately 10% of which are singletons. This sample is part of a study of beta chain features in type 1 diabetes. Overall study context: No patient-donor differences in age, gender, total cells or subset yield.

Study-level results: Researchers report that Type 1 diabetes patients had moderately but significantly shorter TCRB CDR3s across all four CD4+ subsets.

CDR1 and CDR2 (germline): SGHDT, YYEEEE. This CDR3 comprises 16 residues. Trimming at V came to 2 bases and at J to 4 bases, leaving 7 bases not matched to a gene. The chain joins TRBV5-6 to TRBJ2-3; 10 bases match TRBD2. This sequence originates from a man aged 25-45 years with type 1 diabetes. Material for sequencing was central memory CD4+ T cells from blood. The CDR3 loop reads CASSFRIAGGPDTQYF. In nucleotides, the CDR3 is TGTGCCAGCAGCTTTCGGATAGCGGGAGGACCAGATACGCAGTATTTT.